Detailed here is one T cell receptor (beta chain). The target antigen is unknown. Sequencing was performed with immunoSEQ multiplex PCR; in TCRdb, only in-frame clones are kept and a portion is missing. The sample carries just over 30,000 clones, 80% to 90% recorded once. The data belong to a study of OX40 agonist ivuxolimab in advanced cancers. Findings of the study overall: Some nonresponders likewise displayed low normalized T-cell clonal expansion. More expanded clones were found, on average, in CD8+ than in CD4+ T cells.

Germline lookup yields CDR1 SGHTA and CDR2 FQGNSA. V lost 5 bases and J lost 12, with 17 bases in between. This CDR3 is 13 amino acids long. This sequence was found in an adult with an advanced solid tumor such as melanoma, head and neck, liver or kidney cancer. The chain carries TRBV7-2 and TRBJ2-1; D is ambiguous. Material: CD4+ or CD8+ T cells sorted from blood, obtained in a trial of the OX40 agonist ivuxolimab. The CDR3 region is CASSPHVVGAQFF. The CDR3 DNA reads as TGTGCCAGCAGCCCCCACGTAGTCGGTGCGCAGTTCTTC. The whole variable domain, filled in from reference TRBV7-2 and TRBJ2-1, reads GAGVSQSPSNKVTEKGKDVELRCDPISGHTALYWYRQSLGQGLEFLIYFQGNSAPDKSGLPSDRFSAERTGGSVSTLTIQRTQQEDSAVYLCASSPHVVGAQFFGPGTRLTVL.